This record covers a single T cell receptor (beta chain). V gave up 1 base and J gave up 5 bases, with 21 bases separating them. The CDR3 is 17 amino acids. Germline V gene sequence: CDR1 MNHNS, CDR2 SASEGT. This sample is drawn from a study of blood T cell repertoires in COVID-19. Turning to the study itself: The samples span acute and convalescent COVID-19 from the United States, Italy and Spain.

Across under 25 US areas, participants ranged in age from about 18 to 90 years. In the study's own analysis: Nucleated cell number was recorded as an estimate derived from reference gene primer amplification. TCRdb's table, derived via immunoSEQ multiplex PCR, lists solely in-frame clones and lacks some. That table gives V, J and clone size, and the DNA gave D and trimming. Here the sample spans under 300,000 clones, roughly 87% being singletons. The sequenced sample consisted of PBMCs or T cells enriched from blood (not recorded which). The chain links TRBV6-1 to TRBJ2-7; tentative D call: TRBD1 (5 bases). This sequence was found in a woman aged 25 to 45 with acute COVID-19. The DNA for the CDR3 is TGTGCCAGCAGTGAAGTCTTGGGGCTGGGTGCGGTAAACGAGCAGTACTTC. This gives the protein CASSEVLGLGAVNEQYF.